Following are 17 T cell receptor beta chains from one sample sequenced in a study of T cell repertoires in cytomegalovirus infection. TCRdb analysed the reads with MiXCR anew, one entry per CDR3 protein. The table includes tens of thousands of distinct CDR3 sequences, about a fifth detected once. Their target antigens are unknown. Here the sequenced sample was CD8+ T cells from cultured PBMCs, taken from culture after CMV antigen stimulation. These receptors all come from a human donor in good health (CMV status not recorded). Some clones in this sample may be carry-over from other donors' samples.

The V gene is TRBV7-9, the J gene TRBJ1-1; D is ambiguous. Germline lookup yields CDR1 SEHNR and CDR2 FQNEAQ (reference sequence). This CDR3 has 11 residues. Trimming left V 5 bases short and J 4 bases short, with 5 bases between. CDR3 sequence: CASSTGTEAFF. The CDR3 region has the DNA TGTGCCAGCAGCACCGGCACTGAAGCTTTCTTT.

The chain carries TRBV7-2 and TRBJ2-1; TRBD2 matches at 11 bases. This CDR3 comprises 16 residues. V lost 5 bases, J lost 5 bases, and 8 bases stayed unmatched. In germline, CDR1 is SGHTA, CDR2 FQGNSA. Here the CDR3 reads CASSPLLAGGHNEQFF. The CDR3 nucleotides read TGTGCCAGCAGCCCCCTCCTAGCGGGGGGCCACAATGAGCAGTTCTTC.

This clonotype turned up a few times. This chain connects TRBV7-2 to TRBJ2-7, with a possible D match to TRBD1 (6 bases). The CDR3 covers 14 residues. The V end was cut by 5 bases, the J end by 5 bases, with 16 bases between. CDR1 and CDR2 from the germline V gene are SGHTA and FQGNSA. DNA of the CDR3: TGTGCCAGCAGCCCGCCGGGACAACCCGACGAGCAGTACTTC. Its translation: CASSPPGQPDEQYF.

The V gene is TRBV28, the J gene TRBJ2-1, with a weak D call TRBD1 (5 bases). The germline V gene has CDR1 MDHEN and CDR2 SYDVKM. V lost 6 bases to trimming and J lost 6 bases, with 18 bases between them. The CDR3 totals 15 residues. The CDR3 region is CASSRAAPPLNEQFF. Here the CDR3 DNA reads TGTGCCAGCAGCAGGGCGGCTCCCCCTCTCAATGAGCAGTTCTTC.

This clonotype was detected only a few times. V and J are TRBV5-4 and TRBJ2-3; 7 nucleotides line up with TRBD1. The CDR3 totals 12 residues. V shed 4 bases, J shed 6 bases, and the junction held 2 bases outside the gene matches. The germline V gene has CDR1 SGHNT and CDR2 YYREEE (reference sequence). This CDR3 is CASSPRGDTQYF. CDR3 nucleotides: TGTGCCAGCAGCCCCAGGGGGGATACGCAGTATTTT.

The rearrangement links TRBV6-1 to TRBJ1-6; possibly TRBD1 for D (6 bases). From germline, CDR1 is MNHNS and CDR2 SASEGT. The V end was cut by 10 bases, the J end by 9 bases, with 19 bases between. This CDR3 has 14 residues. This CDR3 reads CATGGGASLSPLHF. CDR3 DNA: TGTGCCACGGGGGGGGGCGCGTCTCTTTCACCCCTCCACTTT.

V is TRBV6-2 or TRBV6-3 and J is TRBJ1-5, with a possible D match to TRBD1 (5 bases). V was shortened by 0 bases and J by 0 bases, with 9 bases between the two germline ends. The CDR3 runs 16 residues. Germline values: CDR1 MNHEY, CDR2 SVGEGT. This CDR3 reads CASSYSGRASNQPQHF. DNA of the CDR3: TGTGCCAGCAGTTACTCGGGCAGGGCTAGCAATCAGCCCCAGCATTTT.

V is TRBV10-3 and J is TRBJ1-5; D uncertain. Germline-derived CDR1 and CDR2 are ENHRY and SYGVKD. The CDR3 is 15 residues long. V was pared by 5 bases and J by 6 bases, with 17 bases between. CDR3 sequence: CAISYNGEISQPQHF. CDR3 coding DNA: TGTGCCATCAGTTACAACGGGGAAATCAGTCAGCCCCAGCATTTT.

This clonotype was counted a few times. The V and J genes are TRBV6-5 and TRBJ2-2; 9 bases map to TRBD2. CDR1 is MNHEY and CDR2 is SVGAGI in the germline V gene. The V gene end was trimmed by 9 bases and the J gene end by 5 bases; junction bases not matched to a gene: 10. The CDR3 is made up of 15 amino acids. CDR3 sequence reads: CASRPGLAFTGELFF. In nucleotides, the CDR3 is TGTGCCAGTAGACCGGGACTAGCTTTTACCGGGGAGCTGTTTTTT.

The rearrangement joins TRBV9 to TRBJ2-1; TRBD1 agrees at 7 bases. Trimming at V came to 3 bases and at J to 6 bases, leaving 3 bases not matched to a gene. This CDR3 spans 13 amino acids. Per germline, CDR1 SGDLS and CDR2 YYNGEE. The CDR3 spells CASSATGFNEQFF. Here the CDR3 DNA reads TGTGCCAGCAGCGCGACAGGGTTCAATGAGCAGTTCTTC.

The gene calls are TRBV19 and TRBJ1-3; D unresolved. Per the germline V gene, CDR1 is LNHDA and CDR2 is SQIVND (reference sequence). This CDR3 region has 15 residues. Trimming stripped 6 bases from V and 0 bases from J, with 12 bases between. The CDR3, as DNA: TGTGCCAGTAGCAACGCAGCGAGCTCTGGAAACACCATATATTTT. This sequence encodes CASSNAASSGNTIYF.

The gene calls are TRBV19 and TRBJ1-5; the D gene is possibly TRBD1 (5 bases). The V end was cut by 9 bases, the J end by 2 bases, with 11 bases between. CDR3 length equals 13 residues. The germline gives CDR1 LNHDA, CDR2 SQIVND (reference sequence). CDR3 sequence reads: CASQWGGNQPQHF. The CDR3, as DNA: TGTGCCAGCCAGTGGGGGGGCAATCAGCCCCAGCATTTT.

This clonotype was found a few times. The gene calls are TRBV6-2 or TRBV6-3 and TRBJ2-7; 9 nucleotides line up with TRBD1. This CDR3 contains 16 residues. J was trimmed by 6 bases and V by 2 bases; bases with no gene match: 11. The V gene's germline CDR1 is MNHEY and CDR2 SVGEGT. The CDR3 DNA reads as TGTGCCAGCAGTTACAGTCGGGACAGGGCAAGGGGCGAGCAGTACTTC. Residues: CASSYSRDRARGEQYF.

The genes are TRBV7-2 and TRBJ2-3; 12 bases map to TRBD2. The germline gives CDR1 SGHTA, CDR2 FQGNSA. Losses at the gene ends were 5 bases for V and 4 bases for J; bases not matched to a gene: 10. The CDR3 runs to 17 residues. CDR3 in amino acids: CASSLRTSGEGADTQYF. The CDR3 coding sequence is TGTGCCAGCAGCCTCCGGACTAGCGGGGAAGGGGCAGATACGCAGTATTTT.

This clonotype showed up just a few times. The chain carries TRBV11-1 and TRBJ1-2; 7 nucleotides agree with TRBD1. The CDR3 covers 13 residues. V was pared by 3 bases and J by 8 bases, with 6 bases of the junction left unmatched. Germline loops: CDR1 SGHAT, CDR2 FQDESV (reference sequence). The CDR3: CASSFTGAEGYTF. CDR3 sequence (DNA): TGTGCCAGCAGCTTCACAGGGGCCGAGGGCTACACCTTC.

This clonotype has a handful of counts. The gene calls are TRBV4-3 and TRBJ1-5; D remains unclear. The CDR3 sequence is 15 residues long. CDR1 and CDR2 from the germline V gene are LGHNA and YSLEER. V was clipped by 0 bases and J by 4 bases, with 10 bases between them. The CDR3 coding sequence is TGCGCCAGCAGCCAAGATCAGGCCCTAAATCAGCCCCAGCATTTT. This gives the protein CASSQDQALNQPQHF.

The CDR3 protein is CASSPRTGAGSEAFF. CDR3 nucleotide sequence: TGTGCCAGCAGCCCTCGGACAGGGGCGGGCTCTGAAGCTTTCTTT. The V call is TRBV9, the J call TRBJ1-1; 9 nucleotides align to TRBD1. Trimming cost V 4 bases and J 6 bases; bases outside gene matches: 10. In germline, CDR1 is SGDLS, CDR2 YYNGEE. The CDR3 length is 15 residues.